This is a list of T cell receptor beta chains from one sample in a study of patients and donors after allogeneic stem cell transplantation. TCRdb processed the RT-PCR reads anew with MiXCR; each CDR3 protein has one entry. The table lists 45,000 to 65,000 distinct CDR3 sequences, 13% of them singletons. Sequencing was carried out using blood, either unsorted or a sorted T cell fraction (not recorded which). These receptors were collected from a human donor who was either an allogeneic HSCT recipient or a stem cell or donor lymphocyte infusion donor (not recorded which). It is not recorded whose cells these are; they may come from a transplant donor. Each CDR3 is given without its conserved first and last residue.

cdr3_aa: SATDRLRSYEQY
cdr3_length: 12
v_call: TRBV20-1
j_call: TRBJ2-7

cdr3_aa: ASSAGQPNTEAF
cdr3_length: 12
v_call: TRBV7-9
j_call: TRBJ1-1

cdr3_aa: SARVIGRTNNEQF
cdr3_length: 13
v_call: TRBV20-1
j_call: TRBJ2-1

cdr3_aa: ASSFSGLAGGPGTDTQY
cdr3_length: 17
v_call: TRBV6-5
j_call: TRBJ2-3

cdr3_aa: ASSLAGTNTEAF
cdr3_length: 12
v_call: TRBV28
j_call: TRBJ1-1

cdr3_aa: SARVPGADRYEQY
cdr3_length: 13
v_call: TRBV20-1
j_call: TRBJ2-7

cdr3_aa: ASSQDGFSNQPQH
cdr3_length: 13
v_call: TRBV11-2
j_call: TRBJ1-5

cdr3_aa: ASSGETGSYSPLH
cdr3_length: 13
v_call: TRBV5-5
j_call: TRBJ1-6

cdr3_aa: ASSLQGTAGNTIY
cdr3_length: 13
v_call: TRBV12-3/TRBV12-4
j_call: TRBJ1-3

cdr3_aa: ATSDPGEGQPQH
cdr3_length: 12
v_call: TRBV24-1
j_call: TRBJ1-5

cdr3_aa: ATSDPITSFTDEQY
cdr3_length: 14
v_call: TRBV24-1
j_call: TRBJ2-7

cdr3_aa: SARGAGATDTQY
cdr3_length: 12
v_call: TRBV20-1
j_call: TRBJ2-3

cdr3_aa: ASSYSRTGSIDQGRNQPQH
cdr3_length: 19
v_call: TRBV6-6
j_call: TRBJ1-5

cdr3_aa: ASTPFNGGYEQY
cdr3_length: 12
v_call: TRBV12-3/TRBV12-4
j_call: TRBJ2-7

cdr3_aa: ASSYKGEVNYGYT
cdr3_length: 13
v_call: TRBV6-5
j_call: TRBJ1-2

cdr3_aa: ASGTGTSAPDTQY
cdr3_length: 13
v_call: TRBV27
j_call: TRBJ2-3

cdr3_aa: ASSKPTSDYEQF
cdr3_length: 12
v_call: TRBV6-5
j_call: TRBJ2-1

cdr3_aa: ASSYSREENRY
cdr3_length: 11
v_call: TRBV6-9
j_call: TRBJ2-7

cdr3_aa: SALAGGSYEQY
cdr3_length: 11
v_call: TRBV20-1
j_call: TRBJ2-7

cdr3_aa: ASSPSRTGGSDEQY
cdr3_length: 14
v_call: TRBV12-3/TRBV12-4
j_call: TRBJ2-7

cdr3_aa: ASSLRQATDTQY
cdr3_length: 12
v_call: TRBV7-9
j_call: TRBJ2-3

cdr3_aa: ASSFGTSSYNEQF
cdr3_length: 13
v_call: TRBV5-1
j_call: TRBJ2-1

cdr3_aa: ASSQEGGPSTDTQY
cdr3_length: 14
v_call: TRBV4-1
j_call: TRBJ2-3

cdr3_aa: ASRSQEGKGLTEAF
cdr3_length: 14
v_call: TRBV27
j_call: TRBJ1-1

cdr3_aa: ASEGQGSSGANVLT
cdr3_length: 14
v_call: TRBV3-1
j_call: TRBJ2-6

cdr3_aa: ASSPGPASSGNTIY
cdr3_length: 14
v_call: TRBV7-3
j_call: TRBJ1-3

cdr3_aa: ASKRNRETNEKLF
cdr3_length: 13
v_call: TRBV28
j_call: TRBJ1-4

cdr3_aa: ASRPLGTPEQY
cdr3_length: 11
v_call: TRBV27
j_call: TRBJ2-7

cdr3_aa: ATSELGGTGELF
cdr3_length: 12
v_call: TRBV24-1
j_call: TRBJ2-2

cdr3_aa: ATSGRTGDALWPYEQY
cdr3_length: 16
v_call: TRBV15
j_call: TRBJ2-7

cdr3_aa: SVWTASSYEQY
cdr3_length: 11
v_call: TRBV20-1
j_call: TRBJ2-7

cdr3_aa: ASSLWAGGETQY
cdr3_length: 12
v_call: TRBV27
j_call: TRBJ2-5

cdr3_aa: ASSQVFRDSSNSPLH
cdr3_length: 15
v_call: TRBV3-1
j_call: TRBJ1-6

cdr3_aa: ASTETGPPGNTIY
cdr3_length: 13
v_call: TRBV12-3/TRBV12-4
j_call: TRBJ1-3

cdr3_aa: ASSALKSSYNEQF
cdr3_length: 13
v_call: TRBV10-1
j_call: TRBJ2-1

cdr3_aa: SAGGLAGLYEQY
cdr3_length: 12
v_call: TRBV20-1
j_call: TRBJ2-7

cdr3_aa: ASSLGVTEARTGELF
cdr3_length: 15
v_call: TRBV7-8
j_call: TRBJ2-2

cdr3_aa: ASSDHGGSTDTQY
cdr3_length: 13
v_call: TRBV6-4
j_call: TRBJ2-3

cdr3_aa: ASSLRQGIKDTQY
cdr3_length: 13
v_call: TRBV7-3
j_call: TRBJ2-3

cdr3_aa: ASSPSGSSKNIQY
cdr3_length: 13
v_call: TRBV27
j_call: TRBJ2-4

cdr3_aa: ASSLEARTSTDTQY
cdr3_length: 14
v_call: TRBV5-1
j_call: TRBJ2-3